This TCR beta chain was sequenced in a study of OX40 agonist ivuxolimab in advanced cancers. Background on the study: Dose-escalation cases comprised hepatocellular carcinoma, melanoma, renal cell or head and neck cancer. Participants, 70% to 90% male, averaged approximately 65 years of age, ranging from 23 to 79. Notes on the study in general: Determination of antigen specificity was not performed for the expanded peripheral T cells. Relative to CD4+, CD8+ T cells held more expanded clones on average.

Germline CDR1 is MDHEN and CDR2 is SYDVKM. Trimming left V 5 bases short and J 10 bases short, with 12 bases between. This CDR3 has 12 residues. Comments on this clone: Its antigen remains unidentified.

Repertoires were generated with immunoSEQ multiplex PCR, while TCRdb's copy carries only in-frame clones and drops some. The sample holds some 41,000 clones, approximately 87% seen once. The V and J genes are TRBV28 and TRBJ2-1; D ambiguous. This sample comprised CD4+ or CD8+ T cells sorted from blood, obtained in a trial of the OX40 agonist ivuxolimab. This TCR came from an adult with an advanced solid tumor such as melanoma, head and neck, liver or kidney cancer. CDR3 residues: CASSPSSVEQFF. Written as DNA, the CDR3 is TGTGCCAGCAGTCCCTCTTCGGTGGAGCAGTTCTTC.